The source of this T cell receptor beta chain is a study of blood T cell repertoires in COVID-19. V trimming: 0 bases; J trimming: 8 bases; junction bases outside the gene matches: 12. Looked up from germline, CDR1 is LGHDT and CDR2 is YNNKEL (reference sequence). This CDR3 comprises 19 residues. The repertoire was sequenced with immunoSEQ multiplex PCR; TCRdb's copy has only in-frame clones and lacks some. The top ten clones hold 0.72% of a sample with about 210,000 clones, 80% to 90% of them seen once. The sequence was obtained from a man aged 40-49 years with acute or convalescent COVID-19. The genes are TRBV3-1 (or the pseudogene TRBV3-2) and TRBJ2-1, with 14 bases lining up with TRBD2. The sample consisted of peripheral blood. CDR3 region: CASSQEPLGLAGALDEQFF. As DNA, the CDR3 is TGTGCCAGCAGCCAAGAGCCGCTGGGACTAGCGGGAGCTCTCGATGAGCAGTTCTTC.